What follows describes a single T cell receptor beta chain. Sequencing was performed with immunoSEQ multiplex PCR; in TCRdb, only in-frame clones are kept and a portion is missing. This table has around 390,000 clones, just under 90% appearing once. The data originate from a study of blood T cell repertoires in COVID-19. The CDR3 has 14 amino acids. Germline CDR1 MDHEN, CDR2 SYDVKM. J lost 7 bases, V lost 1 base, and 3 bases had no gene match. The origin of this receptor is a woman aged 50 to 60 who had recovered from COVID-19. This chain connects TRBV28 to TRBJ2-7; 11 bases agree with TRBD1. Material for sequencing was PBMCs or T cells enriched from blood (not recorded which). This CDR3 reads CASSLSGTGGEQYF. The CDR3 coding sequence is TGTGCCAGCAGTTTATCCGGGACAGGGGGGGAGCAGTACTTC.